This T cell receptor beta chain was captured in a study of cytomegalovirus exposure and HLA in healthy donors. Whole-study findings and limits: Cytomegalovirus-associated TCR beta chains were listed, numbering 150 to 200.

Notes on this clone: Its antigen is unidentified.

This CDR3 is built from 12 residues. The germline V and J ends were trimmed by 4 bases and 3 bases, with 7 bases remaining between them. Germline CDR1 SGHAT, CDR2 FQNNGV. The donors were in the approximately 120-subject validation cohort, distinct from the roughly 700-subject first cohort. The method was immunoSEQ multiplex PCR; TCRdb's version includes in-frame clones alone and lacks a portion of them. The table lists tens of thousands of clones, roughly 96% of them singletons. Sequences were obtained from PBMCs. The receptor comes from a man younger than 30 in good health and CMV-seronegative. The V gene is TRBV11-2, the J gene TRBJ2-7; no clear D. The CDR3 bases are TGTGCCAGCAGCTCCCATGTCTACGAGCAGTACTTC. Translated: CASSSHVYEQYF. The complete variable domain, with remaining parts taken from reference TRBV11-2 and TRBJ2-7, reads EAGVAQSPRYKIIEKRQSVAFWCNPISGHATLYWYQQILGQGPKLLIQFQNNGVVDDSQLPKDRFSAERLKGVDSTLKIQPAKLEDSAVYLCASSSHVYEQYFGPGTRLTVT.